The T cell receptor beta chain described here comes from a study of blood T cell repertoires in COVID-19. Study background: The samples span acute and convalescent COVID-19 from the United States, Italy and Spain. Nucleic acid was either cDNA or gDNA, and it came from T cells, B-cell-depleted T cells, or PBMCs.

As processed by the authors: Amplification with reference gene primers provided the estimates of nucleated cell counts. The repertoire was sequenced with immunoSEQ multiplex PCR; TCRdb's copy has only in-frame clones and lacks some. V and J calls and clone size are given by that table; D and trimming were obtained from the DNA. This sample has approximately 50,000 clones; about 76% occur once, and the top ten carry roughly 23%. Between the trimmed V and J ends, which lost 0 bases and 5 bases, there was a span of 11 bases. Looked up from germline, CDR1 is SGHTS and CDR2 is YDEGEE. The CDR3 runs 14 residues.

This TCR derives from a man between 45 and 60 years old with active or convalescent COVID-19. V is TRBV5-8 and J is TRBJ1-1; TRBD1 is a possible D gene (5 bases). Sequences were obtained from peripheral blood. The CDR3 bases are TGTGCCAGCAGCTTGGTCGGCGGGGGAACTGAAGCTTTCTTT. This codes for CASSLVGGGTEAFF. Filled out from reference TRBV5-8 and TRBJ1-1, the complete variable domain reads EAGVTQSPTHLIKTRGQQATLRCSPISGHTSVYWYQQALGLGLQFLLWYDEGEERNRGNFPPRFSGRQFPNYSSELNVNALELEDSALYLCASSLVGGGTEAFFGQGTRLTVV.